What follows are 13 T cell receptor beta chains derived from one specimen sequenced in a study of T cell responses to AZD1222 COVID-19 vaccine. Generated by immunoSEQ multiplex PCR, the TCRdb table keeps only in-frame clones and is missing some. The table lists about 150,000 clones, over 80% of them singletons. Here the sequenced sample was peripheral blood, taken 28 days after the second AZD1222 dose. The source is an adult who received the AZD1222 COVID-19 vaccine.

The chain links TRBV6-1 to TRBJ2-1; 8 bases are a match to TRBD2. V trimming: 2 bases; J trimming: 2 bases; junction bases outside the gene matches: 2. The CDR3 is 15 residues long. Germline CDR1 and CDR2: MNHNS and SASEGT. CDR3 residues: CASSELLAAYNEQFF. The CDR3 DNA reads as TGTGCCAGCAGTGAATTACTAGCGGCCTACAATGAGCAGTTCTTC.

The chain combines TRBV28 with TRBJ1-1; possible D gene TRBD1, 6 bases. This CDR3 spans 14 amino acids. V lost 1 base to trimming and J lost 5 bases, with 11 bases between them. Germline CDR1 is MDHEN and CDR2 is SYDVKM. The CDR3 nucleotides are TGTGCCAGCAGTTTATTAGGACAGATGACTGAAGCTTTCTTT. Translated: CASSLLGQMTEAFF.

The rearrangement uses TRBV11-2 and TRBJ2-1; D ambiguous. The CDR3 is 12 amino acids. In germline, CDR1 is SGHAT, CDR2 FQNNGV. V lost 7 bases and J lost 4, with 8 bases in between. Here the CDR3 reads CASTTEYNEQFF. Here the CDR3 DNA reads TGTGCCAGCACCACAGAATACAATGAGCAGTTCTTC.

This chain joins TRBV21-1 and TRBJ2-1; the D call in the table, TRBD1, was not verified against the DNA. TRBV21-1 is shown as a pseudogene. This CDR3 region has 15 residues. CDR3 coding DNA: TGTGCCAGCAGCAAAGAGGGACAGGGCTGGAATGAGCAGTTCTTC. This codes for CASSKEGQGWNEQFF.

The V gene is TRBV5-1, the J gene TRBJ2-3; a weak D match, TRBD1 (8 bases). CDR1 and CDR2 from the germline V gene are SGHRS and YFSETQ. The CDR3 spans 15 residues. Trimming took off 4 bases at V and 3 bases at J, with 15 bases between the two ends. CDR3 nucleotide sequence: TGCGCCAGCAGCCCCGGACAGGGAGGGACAGATACGCAGTATTTT. The encoded protein is CASSPGQGGTDTQYF.

The rearrangement uses TRBV29-1 and TRBJ2-7, with 9 nucleotides matching TRBD2. The V gene's germline CDR1 is SQVTM and CDR2 ANQGSEA. There are 14 residues in the CDR3. With V trimmed by 4 bases and J by 6 bases, 10 bases remained unmatched. As DNA, the CDR3 is TGCAGCGTTGCTCCGGGACTAGCAAGGACCGAGCAGTACTTC. It encodes CSVAPGLARTEQYF.

This clone was seen only a few times. The rearrangement links TRBV10-3 to TRBJ2-1; a weak D match, TRBD1 (5 bases). The CDR3 runs 12 residues. With 0 bases removed from V and 10 bases from J, the gap between germline ends came to 7 bases. CDR1 and CDR2 (germline): ENHRY, SYGVKD. The CDR3: CAISESRTEQFF. DNA for the CDR3: TGTGCCATCAGTGAGTCTAGGACAGAGCAGTTCTTC.

In nucleotides, the CDR3 is TGTGCCAGTAGTATGGGTAGGGACCAACAGCCCCAGCATTTT. It is translated as CASSMGRDQQPQHF. J is TRBJ1-5 and V is TRBV19; a possible D gene is TRBD1 (5 bases). Trimming shortened V by 3 bases and J by 7 bases, and 13 bases separated the two germline ends. The CDR3 contains 14 residues. The germline CDR1 and CDR2 sequences are LNHDA and SQIVND (reference sequence).

The chain uses TRBV6-5 and TRBJ1-6; D is unclear. CDR3 length equals 15 residues. Per the germline V gene, CDR1 is MNHEY and CDR2 is SVGAGI. V lost 7 bases to trimming and J lost 6 bases, with 16 bases between them. CDR3 in amino acids: CASNPNGDSNSPLHF. The CDR3 bases are TGTGCCAGCAACCCGAACGGGGATAGTAATTCACCCCTCCACTTT.

This clone was found once. The chain is built from TRBV19 and TRBJ1-1, with 11 bases identical to TRBD1. This CDR3 spans 16 amino acids. The junction had 6 bases not matched to a gene; V was cut back by 5 bases and J by 1 base. From germline, CDR1 is LNHDA and CDR2 SQIVND (reference sequence). CDR3 in amino acids: CASSPDRGRGNTEAFF. CDR3 in DNA: TGTGCCAGTAGTCCGGACAGGGGGCGAGGGAACACTGAAGCTTTCTTT.

V and J are TRBV10-2 and TRBJ1-4; 9 nucleotides align to TRBD1. With 3 bases clipped from V and 0 bases from J, the junction kept 5 bases outside the gene matches. CDR1 WSHSY and CDR2 SAAADI come from the germline V gene. This CDR3 contains 17 residues. The CDR3 loop reads CASSEVGQGPTNEKLFF. CDR3 DNA sequence: TGCGCCAGCAGTGAAGTGGGACAGGGCCCAACTAATGAAAAACTGTTTTTT.

This clone was detected only once. The CDR3 loop reads CASSLLQGLVSTDTQYF. CDR3 nucleotide sequence: TGTGCCAGCAGTTTACTCCAGGGGCTGGTTAGCACAGATACGCAGTATTTT. The chain employs TRBV28 and TRBJ2-3; D perhaps matches TRBD1 (6 bases). The germline V gene encodes CDR1 MDHEN and CDR2 SYDVKM. V dropped 2 bases and J dropped 0 bases, with 15 bases sitting between them. CDR3 size: 17 residues.

This chain joins TRBV29-1 and TRBJ2-4; D may be TRBD1 (5 bases). This CDR3 is built from 15 residues. Looked up from germline, CDR1 is SQVTM and CDR2 is ANQGSEA. The V and J ends lost 5 bases and 0 bases respectively, with 14 bases between them. CDR3 region: CSVTQAALAKNIQYF. The CDR3 nucleotides are TGCAGCGTTACACAGGCCGCTTTAGCCAAAAACATTCAGTACTTC.